This T cell receptor beta chain is drawn from a study of T cells in Graves' hyperthyroidism and ophthalmopathy. This clonotype appeared a single time. As yet, its antigen is unknown. V was trimmed by 3 bases and J by 0 bases, leaving 13 bases between them. The CDR3 totals 16 residues. Germline V CDR1 and CDR2: SGDLS, YYNGEE. Disease lasting under 3 months, a NOSPECS grade of at least 4, and a Clinical Activity Score of at least 3 were features of the ophthalmopathy patients. Uncontrolled infection, other autoimmune disease, pregnancy or lactation led to exclusion. PBMCs stemmed from about 9.7 ml fresh peripheral blood. Study conclusions and caveats: Researchers found most expanded thyroid clonotypes above 0.001 in blood as well.

Template material for amplifying TCR beta CDR3 regions consisted of RNA transcripts. With the HTBI primer set, the TCR CDR3 went through a first round of RT-PCR. TCRdb analysed the multiplex PCR reads with MiXCR anew, one entry per CDR3 protein. The sample lists over 350,000 distinct CDR3 sequences; approximately 17% were seen once. Sequencing used blood. The origin of this receptor is a man aged 18 to 35 with Graves' ophthalmopathy. The V and J genes are TRBV9 and TRBJ2-1, with TRBD2 as a possible D gene (7 bases). CDR3 sequence reads: CASSASGGDSYNEQFF. In DNA, the CDR3 is TGTGCCAGCAGCGCTTCGGGGGGCGACTCCTACAATGAGCAGTTCTTC.